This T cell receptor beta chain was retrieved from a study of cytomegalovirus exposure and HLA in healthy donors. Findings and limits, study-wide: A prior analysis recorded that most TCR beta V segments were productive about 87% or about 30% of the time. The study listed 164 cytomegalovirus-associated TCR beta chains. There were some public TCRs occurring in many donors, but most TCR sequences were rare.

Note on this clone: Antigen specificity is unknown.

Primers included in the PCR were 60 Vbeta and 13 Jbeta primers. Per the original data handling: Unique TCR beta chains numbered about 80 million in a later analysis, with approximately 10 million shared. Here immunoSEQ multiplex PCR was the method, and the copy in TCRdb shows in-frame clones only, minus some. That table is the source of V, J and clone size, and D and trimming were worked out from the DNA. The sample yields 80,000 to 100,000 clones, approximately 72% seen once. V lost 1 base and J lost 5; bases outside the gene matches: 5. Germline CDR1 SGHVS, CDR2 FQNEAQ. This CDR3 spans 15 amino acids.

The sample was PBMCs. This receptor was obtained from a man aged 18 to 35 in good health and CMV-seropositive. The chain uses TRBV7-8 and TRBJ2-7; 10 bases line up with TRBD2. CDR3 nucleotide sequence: TGTGCCAGCAGCTTAGGGCTAGCGGGGGCCAACGAGCAGTACTTC. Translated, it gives CASSLGLAGANEQYF.